The 27 T cell receptor beta chains given below trace back to one sample, sequenced in a study of blood T cell repertoires in COVID-19. Here immunoSEQ multiplex PCR was the method, and the copy in TCRdb shows in-frame clones only, minus some. In the table there are a few hundred thousand clones, roughly 84% of which are singletons. The sample taken for sequencing was peripheral blood. Receptors were obtained from a human donor with COVID-19, enrolled during active disease. The donor label of this sample is uncertain.

The chain employs TRBV29-1 and TRBJ1-2; no firm D call. The CDR3 is made up of 12 amino acids. Trimming removed 5 bases from V and 6 bases from J, with 13 bases in between. CDR1 and CDR2 from the germline V gene are SQVTM and ANQGSEA. The CDR3 region has the DNA TGCAGCGTTCGGGCAACCGGGAATGGCTACACCTTC. Translated, it gives CSVRATGNGYTF.

This chain connects TRBV28 to TRBJ1-5, with TRBD1 identical over 8 bases. The V and J ends lost 7 bases and 5 bases, in that order; junction bases with no gene match: 22. The CDR3 is 19 residues long. Germline V gene lookup returns CDR1 MDHEN and CDR2 SYDVKM. Written as DNA, the CDR3 is TGTGCCAGCACCCGCCTCCCGGACAGGGAGTTCGCCTACGATCAGCCCCAGCATTTT. It specifies CASTRLPDREFAYDQPQHF.

The rearrangement joins TRBV29-1 to TRBJ2-1, with TRBD2 matching over 14 bases. The V segment lost 2 bases and the J segment 5 bases; nucleotides outside the gene matches: 8. Germline values: CDR1 SQVTM, CDR2 ANQGSEA. The CDR3 loop spans 17 amino acids. CDR3 amino acids: CSVELGGLAGVNNEQFF. In DNA, the CDR3 is TGCAGCGTTGAATTAGGGGGACTAGCGGGAGTGAACAATGAGCAGTTCTTC.

This chain joins TRBV28 and TRBJ1-1; 7 bases are shared with TRBD1. The germline gives CDR1 MDHEN, CDR2 SYDVKM. The CDR3 has 14 amino acids. V was pared by 5 bases and J by 0 bases, with 3 bases of the junction left unmatched. CDR3 sequence reads: CASSPRGLNTEAFF. DNA of the CDR3: TGTGCCAGCAGTCCCAGGGGGTTGAACACTGAAGCTTTCTTT.

This chain joins TRBV5-1 and TRBJ2-7; 9 positions match TRBD1. Germline V gene sequence: CDR1 SGHRS, CDR2 YFSETQ. Trimming cost V 3 bases and J 4 bases; bases outside gene matches: 8. This CDR3 is 15 amino acids long. CDR3 residues: CASSWTGQGGYEQYF. CDR3 coding DNA: TGCGCCAGCAGCTGGACGGGACAGGGTGGGTACGAGCAGTACTTC.

As DNA, the CDR3 is TGTGCCAGTAGTACCGGAGACAGGGGGAACACTGAAGCTTTCTTT. Its translation is CASSTGDRGNTEAFF. The chain recombines TRBV19 with TRBJ1-1; TRBD1 aligns across 8 bases. This CDR3 has 15 residues. Germline V gene lookup returns CDR1 LNHDA and CDR2 SQIVND (reference sequence). The V and J ends lost 4 bases and 1 base, in that order; junction bases with no gene match: 5.

The J gene is TRBJ2-1, the V gene TRBV27, with TRBD2 identical over 14 bases. The germline CDR1 and CDR2 sequences are MNHEY and SMNVEV (reference sequence). CDR3 size: 21 residues. V lost 5 bases, J lost 0 bases, and 15 bases stayed unmatched. CDR3 in amino acids: CASSLPPPGLAGVSSYNEQFF. In nucleotides, the CDR3 is TGTGCCAGCAGTCTCCCGCCCCCGGGACTAGCGGGAGTAAGCTCCTACAATGAGCAGTTCTTC.

This chain uses TRBV5-8 with TRBJ1-3; D may be TRBD1 (5 bases). The length of the CDR3 is 16 residues. V dropped 0 bases and J dropped 0 bases, with 10 bases sitting between them. The germline V gene has CDR1 SGHTS and CDR2 YDEGEE. The CDR3 loop is CASSLADSFSGNTIYF. The DNA of the CDR3 is TGTGCCAGCAGCTTGGCCGACAGTTTCTCTGGAAACACCATATATTTT.

As for this clone: Other DNA sequences in the same sample also yield this CDR3. V gene TRBV19 combines with J gene TRBJ1-5, with TRBD1 matching 9 bases. The germline CDR1 and CDR2 sequences are LNHDA and SQIVND (reference sequence). V shed 1 base and J 6 bases; nucleotides not matched to a gene: 4. The CDR3 covers 15 residues. The CDR3 bases are TGTGCCAGTAGTATAGTCGGGACAGGGCGTCAGCCCCAGCATTTT. Protein sequence: CASSIVGTGRQPQHF.

The chain employs TRBV7-2 and TRBJ1-1, with a tentative D call TRBD1 (6 bases). V lost 4 bases, J lost 11 bases, and 17 bases lay in between. This CDR3 comprises 13 residues. Germline V gives CDR1 SGHTA, CDR2 FQGNSA. The CDR3 DNA reads as TGTGCCAGCAGCTCACTAAGGGGGGGCGCGGCTTTCTTT. It encodes CASSSLRGGAAFF. Filled out from reference TRBV7-2 and TRBJ1-1, the complete variable domain reads GAGVSQSPSNKVTEKGKDVELRCDPISGHTALYWYRQSLGQGLEFLIYFQGNSAPDKSGLPSDRFSAERTGGSVSTLTIQRTQQEDSAVYLCASSSLRGGAAFFGQGTRLTVV.

J is TRBJ2-1 and V is TRBV14; tentative D call: TRBD2 (6 bases). V lost 3 bases and J 7 bases, leaving 10 bases between the germline ends. The V gene's germline CDR1 is SGHDN and CDR2 FVKESK. The CDR3 length is 13 residues. The DNA for the CDR3 is TGTGCCAGCAGCCATTGGGGAGGTAATGAGCAGTTCTTC. Its translation: CASSHWGGNEQFF.

The rearrangement uses TRBV27 and TRBJ2-7; 7 bases are a match to TRBD1. V shed 8 bases, J shed 3 bases, and the junction held 13 bases outside the gene matches. The germline V gene has CDR1 MNHEY and CDR2 SMNVEV (reference sequence). The CDR3 is made up of 15 amino acids. The CDR3 loop is CASHPIGTVNYEQYF. CDR3 sequence (DNA): TGTGCCAGCCACCCCATCGGGACAGTAAACTACGAGCAGTACTTC.

J is TRBJ2-1 and V is TRBV10-1; no reliable D call. Trimming pared 9 bases from V and 1 base from J, leaving 13 bases between. CDR1 is WNHNN and CDR2 is SYGVQD in the germline V gene (reference sequence). The CDR3 consists of 14 residues. CDR3 sequence: CASPRRLSYNEQFF. CDR3 bases: TGCGCCAGTCCACGGCGGCTTTCCTACAATGAGCAGTTCTTC.

The chain links TRBV5-5 to TRBJ2-5, with no clear D. The CDR3 covers 14 residues. CDR1 and CDR2 (germline): SGHKS, YYEKEE (reference sequence). V was cut by 0 bases and J by 2 bases, with 8 bases left in between. In DNA, the CDR3 is TGTGCCAGCAGCTTGGCCTTCGGGCAAGAGACCCAGTACTTC. Protein: CASSLAFGQETQYF.

The chain carries TRBV5-1 and TRBJ1-4, with TRBD1 as a possible D gene (5 bases). The CDR3 has 16 amino acids. Germline assignment: CDR1 SGHRS and CDR2 YFSETQ. The V and J ends lost 3 bases and 4 bases respectively, with 16 bases between them. The CDR3 spells CASSSGGPGDNEKLFF. Here the CDR3 DNA reads TGCGCCAGCAGCTCTGGGGGACCGGGGGATAATGAAAAACTGTTTTTT.

The J gene is TRBJ1-6, the V gene TRBV7-9, with D tentatively TRBD1 (5 bases). V lost 0 bases and J 7 bases, leaving 13 bases between the germline ends. CDR1 is SEHNR and CDR2 is FQNEAQ in the germline V gene (reference sequence). This CDR3 is 16 amino acids long. CDR3 protein: CASSLAVGGGNSPLHF. Here the CDR3 DNA reads TGTGCCAGCAGCTTAGCGGTTGGGGGAGGGAATTCACCCCTCCACTTT.

V usage is TRBV5-6 and J usage is TRBJ2-6, with D perhaps matching TRBD1 (6 bases). Trimming removed 0 bases from V and 4 bases from J, with 17 bases in between. Germline CDR1 and CDR2: SGHDT and YYEEEE. The CDR3 contains 18 residues. CDR3: CASSLELLGGPGANVLTF. The CDR3 DNA reads TGTGCCAGCAGCTTGGAATTACTAGGGGGACCGGGGGCCAACGTCCTGACTTTC.

This chain joins TRBV2 and TRBJ2-6; TRBD1 aligns across 7 bases. Germline CDR1 and CDR2: SNHLY and FYNNEI. There are 16 residues in the CDR3. The J segment lost 4 bases and the V segment lost 0 bases, leaving 3 bases of the junction unmatched. CDR3 coding DNA: TGTGCCAGCAGTGAAGCGACAGGGACCGGGGCCAACGTCCTGACTTTC. Translating it yields CASSEATGTGANVLTF.

The chain links TRBV4-2 to TRBJ2-1; D remains unclear. The CDR3 is 13 residues long. Germline V CDR1 and CDR2: LGHNA, YNFKEQ. Trimming stripped 0 bases from V and 6 bases from J, with 6 bases between. DNA for the CDR3: TGTGCCAGCAGCCAAGATCACGGCAATGAGCAGTTCTTC. Translation gives CASSQDHGNEQFF.

The chain is built from TRBV23-1 and TRBJ1-6, with 9 positions matching TRBD1. TRBV23-1 falls under the ORF class, with uncertain function. CDR3 size: 16 residues. V shed 4 bases and J 6 bases; nucleotides not matched to a gene: 7. The CDR3 sequence is CASSRLQGAGNSPLHF. The CDR3 DNA sequence: TGCGCCAGCAGTCGTTTACAGGGGGCGGGTAATTCACCCCTCCACTTT.

The CDR3 protein is CASSPRRGAGYPLNYGYTF. In DNA form, the CDR3 reads TGCGCCAGCAGCCCCCGTCGTGGGGCCGGGTACCCGCTCAACTATGGCTACACCTTC. This chain connects TRBV5-1 to TRBJ1-2; tentative D call: TRBD1 (5 bases). The germline V and J ends were trimmed by 4 bases and 2 bases, with 27 bases remaining between them. Per germline, CDR1 SGHRS and CDR2 YFSETQ. CDR3 size: 19 residues.

The chain links TRBV5-4 to TRBJ2-2; D perhaps matches TRBD1 (7 bases). The CDR3 is 16 residues long. Trimming cost V 5 bases and J 6 bases, with 20 bases left between them. Germline V gives CDR1 SGHNT, CDR2 YYREEE (reference sequence). This CDR3 reads CASRAGQPTLAGELFF. CDR3 sequence (DNA): TGTGCCAGCAGGGCGGGACAGCCGACCCTGGCCGGGGAGCTGTTTTTT.

The CDR3 loop is CASSIVKGGTEAFF. Here the CDR3 DNA reads TGTGCCAGTAGTATAGTGAAAGGAGGAACTGAAGCTTTCTTT. This chain links TRBV19 with TRBJ1-1; no clear D. The CDR3 consists of 14 residues. Germline values: CDR1 LNHDA, CDR2 SQIVND (reference sequence). Trimming stripped 1 base from V and 5 bases from J, with 11 bases between.

The J gene is TRBJ1-2, the V gene TRBV12-3 or TRBV12-4; TRBD1 is a possible D gene (5 bases). V dropped 5 bases and J dropped 4 bases, with 11 bases sitting between them. This CDR3 spans 13 amino acids. CDR3 in DNA: TGTGCCAGCAGTACTCGACAGTTCTATGGCTACACCTTC. Residues: CASSTRQFYGYTF.

The chain combines TRBV14 with TRBJ2-7; D not certain. The CDR3 contains 12 residues. CDR1 and CDR2 from the germline V gene are SGHDN and FVKESK. Trimming stripped 4 bases from V and 5 bases from J, with 9 bases between. The CDR3 here is CASSRVLDEQYF. The CDR3 region has the DNA TGTGCCAGCAGCCGAGTTCTCGACGAGCAGTACTTC.

The chain joins TRBV7-2 to TRBJ2-1; 9 bases align to TRBD1. CDR3 length: 14 residues. Germline CDR1 is SGHTA and CDR2 is FQGNSA. Trimming removed 3 bases from V and 7 bases from J; junction bases left unmatched: 4. The CDR3, as DNA: TGTGCCAGCAGCTTCCGACAGGGGGTGAATGAGCAGTTCTTC. It specifies CASSFRQGVNEQFF.

A single count supports this clone. The chain employs TRBV18 and TRBJ2-7, with 8 bases lining up with TRBD1. Per germline, CDR1 KGHSH and CDR2 LQKENI. The J segment lost 6 bases and the V segment lost 3 bases, leaving 10 bases of the junction unmatched. This CDR3 has 15 residues. The CDR3 DNA is TGTGCCAGCTCACCGTCCCAGGACAGGGCTTCCGAGCAGTACTTC. It translates to CASSPSQDRASEQYF.